The clone carrying this T cell receptor (beta chain) showed up many times. Its antigen is not identified. CDR1 and CDR2 from the germline V gene are MNHEY and SMNVEV (reference sequence). This CDR3 contains 16 residues. The V gene end was trimmed by 7 bases and the J gene end by 0 bases; junction bases not matched to a gene: 8. Terminally differentiated effector memory CD45RA+ cells were excluded from the naive CD8 cells, which were CD45RO-negative and positively selected for CCR7. There were only Caucasian adults among the donors, and all lived in Nashville, Tennessee. These data come from a study of shared clonotypes between healthy human individuals. The study, taken as a whole, reports: Among the subsets, naive ones generally showed larger estimated richness than memory ones. Clonotype sharing among the donors was expected to vary with sequencing depth.

Profiled with immunoSEQ multiplex PCR; TCRdb holds only in-frame clones, not every one. Of hundreds of thousands of clones listed, around 93% were seen once; the top ten hold 24%. The J gene is TRBJ2-1, the V gene TRBV27; 8 bases are a match to TRBD2. This clonotype originated in a man aged 25 to 45 in good health. The sample taken for sequencing was naive CD8+ T cells sorted from blood. CDR3 loop: CASIPLAASSYNEQFF. The CDR3, as DNA: TGTGCCAGCATTCCACTAGCGGCGAGCTCCTACAATGAGCAGTTCTTC.